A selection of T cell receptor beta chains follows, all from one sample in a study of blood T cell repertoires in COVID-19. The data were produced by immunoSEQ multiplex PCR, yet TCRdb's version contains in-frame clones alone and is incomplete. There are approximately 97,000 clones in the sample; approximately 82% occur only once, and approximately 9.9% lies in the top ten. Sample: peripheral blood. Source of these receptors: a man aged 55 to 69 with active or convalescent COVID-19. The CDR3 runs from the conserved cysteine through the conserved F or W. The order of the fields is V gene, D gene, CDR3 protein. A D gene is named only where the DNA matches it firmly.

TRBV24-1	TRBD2	CATSEPGGLERDTQYF
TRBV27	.	CASSWGHPGIYEQYF
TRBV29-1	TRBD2	CSVGLAGVGKTQYF
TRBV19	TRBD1	CASSRTGTAKNQPQHF
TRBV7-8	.	CASTSGDEAPEGLDTQYF
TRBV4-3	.	CASSQAQGNGSPLHF
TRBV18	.	CASSPGRGAAGNTIYF
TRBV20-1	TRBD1	CSASVWDRAGNEQFF
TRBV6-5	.	CASSYTERSSYEQYF
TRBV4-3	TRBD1	CASSQEWGQAYNEQFF
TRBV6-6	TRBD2	CASSSGILRETQYF
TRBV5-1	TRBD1	CASSPGQGGRYTF
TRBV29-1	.	CSVTQGSRATEAFF
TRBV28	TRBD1	CASSYNYLGQGDGYGYTF
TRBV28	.	CASSPDPQGNSPLHF
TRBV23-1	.	CASSLLTVSGNTIYF
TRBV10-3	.	CAISEGHLNTEAFF
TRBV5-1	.	CASSTASTDTQYF
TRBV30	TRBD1	CAWCRDRNFRSSGNTIYF
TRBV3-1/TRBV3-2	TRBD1	CASSLGQGSSPLHF
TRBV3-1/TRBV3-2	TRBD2	CASSQGSGLAGAGELFF
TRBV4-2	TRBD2	CASSQGSGWTSGGSETQYF
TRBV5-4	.	CASSLAPAGYNSGELFF
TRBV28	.	CASSLQSGIPMNTEAFF
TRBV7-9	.	CASSFTGKNYGYTF
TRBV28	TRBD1	CASSRQGQAKNIQYF
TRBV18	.	CASSRQDVTGNTIYF
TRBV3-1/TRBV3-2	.	CASSQSGLTGLNQPQHF
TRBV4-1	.	CASSQDRGDYGYTF
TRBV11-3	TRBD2	CASSFSGTSGTLIYEQYF
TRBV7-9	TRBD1	CASSLKLSGTGERRTEAFF
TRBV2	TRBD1	CASSRDREETQYF
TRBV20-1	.	CSAAQGNIQYF
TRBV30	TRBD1	CAWTGQGDYDPYNEQFF
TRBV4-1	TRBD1	CASSHRTGRNTEAFF
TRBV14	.	CASSQGGAGTQYF
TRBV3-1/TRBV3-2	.	CASSQDTGWNEQFF
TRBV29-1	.	CSVMGNQNTEAFF
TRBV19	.	CASSMTGAEQYF
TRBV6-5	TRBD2	CASSYSSGTSYEQYF
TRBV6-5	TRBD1	CASRSGGAQNTEAFF
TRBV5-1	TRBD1	CASSLATGGRGYGYTF
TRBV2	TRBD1	CASSGGQGGYTF
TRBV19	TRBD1	CASSSGTGYYEQYF
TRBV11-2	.	CASRGQTNQPQHF
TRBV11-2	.	CASILLRDFYEQYF
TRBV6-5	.	CASSPDGSNQPQHF
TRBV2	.	CASSHYSSGANVLTF
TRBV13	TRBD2	CASSSHADFTAGELYEQYF
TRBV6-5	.	CASSLQQTSLYGYTF
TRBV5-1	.	CASRLGAGGALNEQFF
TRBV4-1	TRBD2	CASSQVASGFSYEQYF
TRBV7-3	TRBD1	CASSKSGTGVNEQFF
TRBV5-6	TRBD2	CASSLGGLGGSSYNEQFF
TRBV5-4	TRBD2	CASSSLVAGGAREQFF
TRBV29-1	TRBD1	CSVDSGQGRTDTQYF